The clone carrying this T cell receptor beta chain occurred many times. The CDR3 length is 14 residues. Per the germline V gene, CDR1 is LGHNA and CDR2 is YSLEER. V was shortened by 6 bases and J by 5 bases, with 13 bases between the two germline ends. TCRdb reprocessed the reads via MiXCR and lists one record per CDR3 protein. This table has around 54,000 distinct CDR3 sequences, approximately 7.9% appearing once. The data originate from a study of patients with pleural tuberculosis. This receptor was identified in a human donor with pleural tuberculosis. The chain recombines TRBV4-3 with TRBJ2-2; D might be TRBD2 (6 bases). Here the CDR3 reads CASRGGLETGELFF. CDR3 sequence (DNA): TGCGCCAGCAGGGGAGGACTCGAGACCGGGGAGCTGTTTTTT.